The entry below gives a single T cell receptor (beta chain) sequence along with its context. This sample was included in a study of blood T cell repertoires in COVID-19. As handled by the study authors: Amplification from reference gene primers served as the basis for estimated nucleated cell counts. TCRdb's table, derived via immunoSEQ multiplex PCR, lists solely in-frame clones and lacks some. V, J and clone size are taken as reported in that table, and D and trimming were inferred from the DNA itself. Of tens of thousands of clones in the sample, 82% are singletons; the top ten hold 4.1%. V lost 3 bases and J lost 3; bases outside the gene matches: 4. CDR1 and CDR2 (germline): SEHNR, FQNEAQ (reference sequence). The CDR3 extends over 15 amino acids.

This clonotype originated in a woman between 55 and 75 years old with acute or convalescent COVID-19. Sequencing was done on a sample of peripheral blood. V and J are TRBV7-9 and TRBJ2-2; TRBD1 aligns across 7 bases. CDR3 DNA: TGTGCCAGCAGCTTTAAGGGGGCGGACACCGGGGAGCTGTTTTTT. This codes for CASSFKGADTGELFF.